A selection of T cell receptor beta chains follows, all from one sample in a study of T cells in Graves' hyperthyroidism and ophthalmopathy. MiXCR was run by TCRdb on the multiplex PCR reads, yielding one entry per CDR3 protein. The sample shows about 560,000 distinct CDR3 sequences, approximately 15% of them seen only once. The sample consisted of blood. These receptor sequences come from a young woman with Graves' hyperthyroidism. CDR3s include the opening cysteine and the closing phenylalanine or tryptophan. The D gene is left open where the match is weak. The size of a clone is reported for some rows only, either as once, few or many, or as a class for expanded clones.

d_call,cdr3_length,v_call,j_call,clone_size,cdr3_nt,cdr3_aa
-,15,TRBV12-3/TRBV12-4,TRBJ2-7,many,TGTGCCAGCACCAGGGGCGGGAGAAGCTCCTACGAGCAGTACTTC,CASTRGGRSSYEQYF
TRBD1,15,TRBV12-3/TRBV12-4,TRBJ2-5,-,TGTGCCAGCAGTCCTAACGGACAGGGACGTGAGACCCAGTACTTC,CASSPNGQGRETQYF
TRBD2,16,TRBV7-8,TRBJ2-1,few,TGTGCCAGCAGCGCTCTAGCGGGAGCTAACTACAATGAGCAGTTCTTC,CASSALAGANYNEQFF
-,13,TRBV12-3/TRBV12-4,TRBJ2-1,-,TGTGCCAGCGGTCTGAGGCGCTCCAATGAGCAGTTCTTC,CASGLRRSNEQFF
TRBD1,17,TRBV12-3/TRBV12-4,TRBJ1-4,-,TGTGCCAGCAGCTTTTGGGGGGACAGAGCACCGAATGAAAAACTGGTTTTT,CASSFWGDRAPNEKLVF
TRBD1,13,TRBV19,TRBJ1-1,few,TGTGCCAGTAGTACTGACAGGGACACTGAAGCTTTCTTT,CASSTDRDTEAFF
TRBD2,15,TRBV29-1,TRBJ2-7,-,TGCAGCGTTGCAGTTGGCCTAGCGGAGACCTACGAGCAGTACTTC,CSVAVGLAETYEQYF
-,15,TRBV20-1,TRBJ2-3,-,TGCAGTGCTAGACCGGTCGGGCGCTGGGCAGATACGCAGTATTTT,CSARPVGRWADTQYF
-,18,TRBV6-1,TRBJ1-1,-,TGTGCCAGCAGTGAAAGGGCGGGCAGGTTTAACATGAACACTGAAGCTTTCTTT,CASSERAGRFNMNTEAFF
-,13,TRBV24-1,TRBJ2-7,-,TGTGCCACCGGAAGCGCCAGCTCCTACGAGCAGTACTTC,CATGSASSYEQYF
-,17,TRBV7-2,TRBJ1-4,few,TGTGCCAGCAGCTTAGAACCCACGCGGGGAGGAAGAGAAAAACTGTTTTTT,CASSLEPTRGGREKLFF
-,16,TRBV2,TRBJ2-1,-,TGTGCCAGCAGTGAAGCCGGTTTCTGGGCCCAGAATGAGCAGTTCTTC,CASSEAGFWAQNEQFF
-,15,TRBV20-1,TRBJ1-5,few,TGCAGTGCTAGAGCCCCCTTTCAGAGCAATCAGCCCCAGCATTTT,CSARAPFQSNQPQHF
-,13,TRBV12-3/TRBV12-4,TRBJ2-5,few,TGTGCCAGCAGTTCCGGGACCCAAGAGACCCAGTACTTC,CASSSGTQETQYF
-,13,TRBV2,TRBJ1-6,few,TGTGCCAGCAGTGACGGCAGGGAATTACCCCTCCACTTT,CASSDGRELPLHF
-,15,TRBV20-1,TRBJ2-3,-,TGCAGTGCTAGATTTTTGGGGGGCTTCACAGATACGCAGTATTTT,CSARFLGGFTDTQYF
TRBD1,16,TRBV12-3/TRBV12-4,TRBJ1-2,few,TGTGCCAGCAGTGGGGACAGGGAGTATTACGGTTATGGCTACACCTTC,CASSGDREYYGYGYTF
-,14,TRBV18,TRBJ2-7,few,TGTGCCAGCTCACGGTCGTGGGGGGCGGCCGAGCAGTACTTC,CASSRSWGAAEQYF
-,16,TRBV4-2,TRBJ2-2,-,TGTGCCAGCAGCCAAGGGACAGCGCTGAACACCGGGGAGCTGTTTTTT,CASSQGTALNTGELFF
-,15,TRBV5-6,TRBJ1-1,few,TGTGCCAGCAGCCCAAACTACGCAGGTGGCACTGAAGCTTTCTTT,CASSPNYAGGTEAFF
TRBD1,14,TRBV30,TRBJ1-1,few,TGTGCCTGGAGTGTTGGACAGGGGGGTACTGAAGCTTTCTTT,CAWSVGQGGTEAFF
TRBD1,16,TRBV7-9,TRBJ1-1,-,TGTGCCAGCACCTCAACATCCTTGGGACAGCACACTGAAGCTTTCTTT,CASTSTSLGQHTEAFF
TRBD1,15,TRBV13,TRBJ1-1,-,TGTGCCAGCAGTACCTTGGACAGGGACAACACTGAAGCTTTCTTT,CASSTLDRDNTEAFF
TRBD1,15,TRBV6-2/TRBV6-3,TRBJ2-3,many,TGTGCCAGCAGTGAAACAGGGGTACCCGCCGATACGCAGTATTTT,CASSETGVPADTQYF
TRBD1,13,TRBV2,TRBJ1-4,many,TGTGCCAGCAGCCGGGACAGCAATGAAAAACTGTTTTTT,CASSRDSNEKLFF
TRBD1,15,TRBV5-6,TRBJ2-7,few,TGTGCCAGCACTTTCCGGGACAGGGTATCGCACGAGCAGTACTTC,CASTFRDRVSHEQYF
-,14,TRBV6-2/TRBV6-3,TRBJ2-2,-,TGTGCCAGCAGTTGGCTCGTAAACACCGGGGAGCTGTTTTTT,CASSWLVNTGELFF
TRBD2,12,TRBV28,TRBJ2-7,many,TGTGCCAGCAGTTTAGGCGGGAGCGGGCAGTACTTC,CASSLGGSGQYF
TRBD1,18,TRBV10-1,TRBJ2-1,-,TGCGCCAGCAGTGAGTCGGGGACAGGGAATTTTAGGGTGAATGAGCAGTTCTTC,CASSESGTGNFRVNEQFF
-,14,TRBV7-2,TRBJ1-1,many,TGTGCCAGCAGCTTAGTCAGCCAGAACACTGAAGCTTTCTTT,CASSLVSQNTEAFF
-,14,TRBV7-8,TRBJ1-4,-,TGTGCCAGCAGCTTAGAGGCAGTGGTAACGCTTCTGTTTTTT,CASSLEAVVTLLFF
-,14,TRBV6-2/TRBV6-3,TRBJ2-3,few,TGTGCCAGCAGTTGGGGGGCTAGCACAGATACGCAGTATTTT,CASSWGASTDTQYF
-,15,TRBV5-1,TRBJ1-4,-,TGCGCCAGCAGCCGGAACTCCCTTCCTAATGAAAAACTGTTTTTT,CASSRNSLPNEKLFF
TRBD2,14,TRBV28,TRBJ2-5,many,TGTGCCAGCAGTTCCCGACTAGCGGGAGAGCCCCAGTACTTC,CASSSRLAGEPQYF
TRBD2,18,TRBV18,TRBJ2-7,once,TGTGCCAGCTCACCAGTTGGGACTAGCGGGAGGCCGCCATACGAGCAGTACTTC,CASSPVGTSGRPPYEQYF
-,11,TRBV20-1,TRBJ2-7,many,TGCAGTGCTAGAGAGCGTCGGGAGCAGTACTTC,CSARERREQYF
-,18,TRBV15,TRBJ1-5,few,TGTGCCACCAGCACACTAGATGGGGGTCTCTATACCAATCAGCCCCAGCATTTT,CATSTLDGGLYTNQPQHF
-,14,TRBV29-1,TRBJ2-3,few,TGCAGCGTCCTGGAACAGGGAGGCACAGATACGCAGTATTTT,CSVLEQGGTDTQYF
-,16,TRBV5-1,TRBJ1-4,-,TGCGCCAGCAGCTTACGTTTGGGTGCAACTAATGAAAAACTGTTTTTT,CASSLRLGATNEKLFF
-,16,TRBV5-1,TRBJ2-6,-,TGCGCCAGCAGCTTGGTGACAGGTCCTGGGGCCAACGTCCTGACTTTC,CASSLVTGPGANVLTF
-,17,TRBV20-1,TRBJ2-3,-,TGCAGTGCTAGAGATTGGGGGGGCGACAGGGCTCCGGATACGCAGTATTTT,CSARDWGGDRAPDTQYF
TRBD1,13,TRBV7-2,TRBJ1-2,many,TGTGCCAGCAGACGGGACAGGGCAAGCGGCTACACCTTC,CASRRDRASGYTF
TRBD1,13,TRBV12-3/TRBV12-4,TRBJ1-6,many,TGTGCCAGCAACGACAGGGTTAATTCACCCCTCCACTTT,CASNDRVNSPLHF
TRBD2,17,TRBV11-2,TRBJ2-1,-,TGTGCCAGCAGTTCCATTAGGGGTCAGCGGGGGGTTCATGAGCAGTTCTTC,CASSSIRGQRGVHEQFF
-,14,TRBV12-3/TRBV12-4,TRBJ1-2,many,TGTGCCAGCAGTTCCCACGGGAGGGGTTATGGCTACACCTTC,CASSSHGRGYGYTF
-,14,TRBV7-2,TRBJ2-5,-,TGTGCCAGCAGCCCATCTTGGGGGCGAGAGACCCAGTACTTC,CASSPSWGRETQYF
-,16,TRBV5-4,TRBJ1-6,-,TGTGCCAGCAGCTTGGACTACAGGGACTATAATTCACCCCTCCACTTT,CASSLDYRDYNSPLHF
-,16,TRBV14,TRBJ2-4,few,TGTGCCAGCAGTCGCACAGGATCTCTAGCCAAAAACATTCAGTACTTC,CASSRTGSLAKNIQYF
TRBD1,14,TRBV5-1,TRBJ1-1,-,TGCGCCAGCAGCTTGGGACAGGGGGACCCTGAAGCTTTCTTT,CASSLGQGDPEAFF
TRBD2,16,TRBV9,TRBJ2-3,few,TGTGCCAGCAGCACCGCTAGCGGGGGGATGGGGGATACGCAGTATTTT,CASSTASGGMGDTQYF
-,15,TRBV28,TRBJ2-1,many,TGTGCCAGCAGTTCCCCGTCAGGGCTGGGTGATGAGCAGTTCTTC,CASSSPSGLGDEQFF
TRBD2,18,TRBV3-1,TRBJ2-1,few,TGTGCCAGCAGCCACCCCCCGAAGGTACTAGCGGGAGTTAATGAGCAGTTCTTC,CASSHPPKVLAGVNEQFF
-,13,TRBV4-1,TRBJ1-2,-,TGCGCCAGCAGCAAGGGAGGGGATCGTGGCTACACCTTC,CASSKGGDRGYTF
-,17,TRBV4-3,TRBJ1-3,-,TGCGCCAGCAGCCAAGATCAGAACTCAGGGTACGGAAACACCATATATTTT,CASSQDQNSGYGNTIYF
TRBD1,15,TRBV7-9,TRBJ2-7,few,TGTGCCAGCAGCGGAACGGGACAGGCCTCCTACGAGCAGTACTTC,CASSGTGQASYEQYF
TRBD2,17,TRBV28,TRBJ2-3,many,TGTGCCAGCAGTTTAGGGACTAGCGGGACGCACACAGATACGCAGTATTTT,CASSLGTSGTHTDTQYF
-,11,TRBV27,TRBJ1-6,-,TGTGCCAGCTCTACGGGCAGCCTCCTCCACTTT,CASSTGSLLHF
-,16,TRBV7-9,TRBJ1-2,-,TGTGCCAGCAGCAGGGGGGCCACAGGGTGGAAGGATGGCTACACCTTC,CASSRGATGWKDGYTF
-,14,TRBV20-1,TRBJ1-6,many,TGCAGTGCTAGAGATGGGAGACACTCCTCACCCCTCCACTTT,CSARDGRHSSPLHF
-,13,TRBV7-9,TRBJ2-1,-,TGTGCCAGCAGCTGGTTTGAGGTGAATGAGCAGTTCTTC,CASSWFEVNEQFF